One sample yielded the 2 T cell receptor beta chains listed below, sequenced in a study of post-analysis software for immune sequencing data. The study's findings and limits: The five TRBV segments detected at higher frequency in patients than in controls included TRBV5-6, TRBV5-1 and TRBV20-1.

These receptors' targets are unknown. Tagging with unique molecular identifiers was a feature of the TCR beta cDNA libraries. TCRdb processed the PCR reads anew with MiXCR; each CDR3 protein has one entry. Found here are around 700,000 distinct CDR3 sequences, around 64% of them singletons; the top ten hold about 11%. Sequencing used blood. The source of these receptors is a girl aged 2 to 9 with multiple sclerosis.

There are a few counts of this clonotype. The chain is built from TRBV5-6 and TRBJ2-5, with D perhaps TRBD1 or TRBD2 (5 bases each). The CDR3 consists of 14 residues. V was clipped by 3 bases and J by 2 bases, with 11 bases between them. The V gene's germline CDR1 is SGHDT and CDR2 YYEEEE. The CDR3 sequence is CASSYGAKQETQYF. DNA of the CDR3: TGTGCCAGCAGCTACGGGGCTAAACAAGAGACCCAGTACTTC. The variable domain in full, with the rest retrieved from reference TRBV5-6 and TRBJ2-5, is DAGVTQSPTHLIKTRGQQVTLRCSPKSGHDTVSWYQQALGQGPQFIFQYYEEEERQRGNFPDRFSGHQFPNYSSELNVNALLLGDSALYLCASSYGAKQETQYFGPGTRLLVL.

This clonotype was recorded a few times. The rearrangement joins TRBV11-2 to TRBJ2-5; D perhaps matches TRBD1 (6 bases). Per the germline V gene, CDR1 is SGHAT and CDR2 is FQNNGV. The CDR3 has 18 residues. The germline V and J ends were trimmed by 3 bases and 2 bases, with 22 bases remaining between them. The CDR3 loop is CASSFLDSYTDFQETQYF. In DNA, the CDR3 is TGTGCCAGCAGCTTTCTGGACAGCTACACCGACTTTCAAGAGACCCAGTACTTC. The whole variable domain, remainder taken from reference TRBV11-2 and TRBJ2-5, is EAGVAQSPRYKIIEKRQSVAFWCNPISGHATLYWYQQILGQGPKLLIQFQNNGVVDDSQLPKDRFSAERLKGVDSTLKIQPAKLEDSAVYLCASSFLDSYTDFQETQYFGPGTRLLVL.